Described below is a single T cell receptor beta chain sequence and its context. The antigen is unknown. This CDR3 is 16 amino acids long. Germline CDR1 reads SGHRS; CDR2 reads YFSETQ. V lost 0 bases and J 2 bases, leaving 14 bases between the germline ends. The table came from immunoSEQ multiplex PCR; TCRdb's copy has only in-frame clones and leaves some out. The sample holds 250,000 to 350,000 clones; more than 80% are singletons and the top ten take 0.84%. These data are taken from a study of cytomegalovirus exposure and HLA in healthy donors. Separate from the roughly 670-subject first cohort, the roughly 120-subject validation cohort was the one that the donors belonged to. General study points: Reportedly, diagnosis of cytomegalovirus status by the classifier showed high specificity and sensitivity.

The V gene is TRBV5-1, the J gene TRBJ2-5; no clear D. The sample taken for sequencing was PBMCs. The clonotype comes from a woman aged 18-29 years in good health and CMV-seronegative. CDR3 nucleotides: TGCGCCAGCAGCTTGGGGGCTGAAGCCCGACAAGAGACCCAGTACTTC. Amino acids: CASSLGAEARQETQYF.